This TCR beta chain was captured by sequencing in a study of vaccination effects on CD4 cells after COVID-19. TCRdb keeps only in-frame clones here, not all; method: immunoSEQ multiplex PCR. Counted here are 70,000 to 95,000 clones, around 77% occurring once; the ten biggest clones make up under 1.2%. This clone was recorded only once. Its antigen is unidentified. After expansion with viral peptide pools in the ViraFEST assay, antigen-specific CD4+ T cells were sequenced. Following culture for about ten days, CD4+ T cells were isolated. Participants were given two doses of BNT162b2 or mRNA-1273 vaccine. They grew roughly 2 million PBMC in each well, adding around 10 IU/ml IL-2 and 8.5 to 10 ug/ml peptides. With 5 bases clipped from V and 10 bases from J, the junction kept 10 bases outside the gene matches. This CDR3 comprises 14 residues. CDR1 is GTSNPN and CDR2 is SVGIG in the germline V gene (reference sequence).

This TCR was recovered from a human donor who received a COVID-19 vaccine. The input for sequencing was CD4+ T cells from PBMCs cultured with HCoV-OC43 spike peptides, taken after COVID-19 vaccination. Subset specified: HCoV-OC43 spike overlapping peptide pool stimulation. The genes are TRBV30 and TRBJ1-6; TRBD1 aligns across 8 bases. This CDR3 is CAWEKDRGHSPLHF. As DNA, the CDR3 is TGTGCCTGGGAAAAAGACAGGGGACACTCACCCCTCCACTTT.